This TCR beta chain was captured by sequencing in a study of T cell repertoires in cytomegalovirus infection. This clonotype was picked up a small number of times. The V gene's germline CDR1 is LGHDT and CDR2 YNNKEL (reference sequence). The V end was cut by 1 base, the J end by 7 bases, with 8 bases between. This CDR3 spans 14 amino acids. TCRdb re-called the reads with MiXCR, one entry per CDR3 protein. This table holds about 300,000 distinct CDR3 sequences, around 9.1% found once. This chain links TRBV3-1 with TRBJ1-6; D is undetermined. Sequencing was done on a sample of PBMCs. The sequence was obtained from a human donor in good health (CMV status not recorded). Some clones in this sample may be carry-over from other donors' samples. CDR3 sequence (DNA): TGTGCCAGCAGCCAAGGGGAGAGGAATTCACCCCTCCACTTT. Translated: CASSQGERNSPLHF.